This is a list of T cell receptor beta chains from one sample in a study of cytomegalovirus exposure and HLA in healthy donors. Produced via immunoSEQ multiplex PCR; TCRdb's table is partial and in-frame only. The table has about 120,000 clones, around three quarters seen once; the top ten hold less than 4%. The material sequenced was PBMCs. The receptors stem from a human donor in good health. CDR3s include the opening cysteine and the closing phenylalanine or tryptophan. The order of the fields is J gene, V gene, CDR3 protein.

J gene: TRBJ1-5
V gene: TRBV2
CDR3 protein: CASSVGGRNQPQHF

J gene: TRBJ2-1
V gene: TRBV6-6
CDR3 protein: CASSRRDSSYNEQFF

J gene: TRBJ1-1
V gene: TRBV7-2
CDR3 protein: CASSPQGSNTEAFF

J gene: TRBJ2-3
V gene: TRBV19
CDR3 protein: CASSTGERNTQYF

J gene: TRBJ1-5
V gene: TRBV18
CDR3 protein: CASSPPGTSNQPQHF

J gene: TRBJ2-1
V gene: TRBV9
CDR3 protein: CASSPPLAGGYNEQFF

J gene: TRBJ2-1
V gene: TRBV25-1
CDR3 protein: CASSVSGSKYEQFF

J gene: TRBJ2-3
V gene: TRBV19
CDR3 protein: CASSIEVAGVLDTQYF

J gene: TRBJ2-2
V gene: TRBV13
CDR3 protein: CASSSTGSTGELFF

J gene: TRBJ1-2
V gene: TRBV27
CDR3 protein: CASGRGGNYGYTF

J gene: TRBJ2-2
V gene: TRBV9
CDR3 protein: CASSVDCEMHRGAVF

J gene: TRBJ2-2
V gene: TRBV5-4
CDR3 protein: CASSQGGNTGELFF

J gene: TRBJ2-5
V gene: TRBV15
CDR3 protein: CATSRDGTSAQETQYF

J gene: TRBJ1-3
V gene: TRBV10-3
CDR3 protein: CAISEGQGANTIYF

J gene: TRBJ1-1
V gene: TRBV30
CDR3 protein: CAWNGQLNTEAFF

J gene: TRBJ1-2
V gene: TRBV5-5
CDR3 protein: CASSLAGVEGYTF

J gene: TRBJ2-7
V gene: TRBV16
CDR3 protein: CASSQQGQGEQYF

J gene: TRBJ2-1
V gene: TRBV15
CDR3 protein: CATSRDPGLAGVNEQFF

J gene: TRBJ2-5
V gene: TRBV7-8
CDR3 protein: CASSLAWTRGIQETQYF

J gene: TRBJ1-5
V gene: TRBV27
CDR3 protein: CASTSLTGGDQPQHF

J gene: TRBJ2-2
V gene: TRBV9
CDR3 protein: CASSVAGQNTGELFF

J gene: TRBJ2-3
V gene: TRBV9
CDR3 protein: CASKAARGSTDTQYF

J gene: TRBJ2-1
V gene: TRBV28
CDR3 protein: CASTQGASGRIEQFF